The 12 T cell receptor beta chains given below trace back to one sample, sequenced in a study of T cell repertoires in cytomegalovirus infection. These TCRs' antigens remain unknown. From the reads, TCRdb called clonotypes with MiXCR, one entry per CDR3 protein. Of about 920,000 distinct CDR3 sequences in the sample, more than 25% were seen once. The specimen comprised cultured CD8+ T cells from PBMCs, sampled from culture after CMV antigen stimulation. The receptor set was obtained from a human donor in good health (CMV status not recorded). Some clones in this sample may be carry-over from other donors' samples.

The table lists this clonotype with a few counts. The V call is TRBV2, the J call TRBJ2-7; TRBD1 agrees at 8 bases. This CDR3 spans 15 amino acids. CDR1 and CDR2 (germline): SNHLY, FYNNEI. V was clipped by 8 bases and J by 9 bases; unmatched bases: 18. The CDR3 spells CASHPPGQARTGQYF. CDR3 sequence (DNA): TGTGCCAGCCACCCTCCGGGACAGGCTCGTACGGGGCAGTACTTC.

This clonotype was observed a few times. The gene calls are TRBV28 and TRBJ2-7; maybe TRBD1 (6 bases). This CDR3 has 13 residues. V was cut by 5 bases and J by 5 bases, with 13 bases left in between. Germline lookup yields CDR1 MDHEN and CDR2 SYDVKM. DNA for the CDR3: TGTGCCAGCAGTCCTCAGGGGACGGACGAGCAGTACGTC. Residues: CASSPQGTDEQYV.

This rearrangement joins TRBV15 to TRBJ1-4; no firm D call. The CDR3 is 13 amino acids. The V gene's germline CDR1 is LNHNV and CDR2 YYDKDF (reference sequence). V lost 3 bases and J lost 5, with 7 bases in between. CDR3 residues: CATSSRRNEKLFF. DNA of the CDR3: TGTGCCACCAGCAGCCGACGGAATGAAAAACTGTTTTTT.

This clonotype showed up just a few times. The rearrangement uses TRBV5-6 and TRBJ2-1; 11 bases map to TRBD1. Germline V gene sequence: CDR1 SGHDT, CDR2 YYEEEE. The CDR3 runs 15 residues. The V and J ends lost 0 bases and 7 bases, in that order; junction bases with no gene match: 3. The CDR3 reads CASSLAGTGGNEQFF. The CDR3 DNA is TGTGCCAGCAGCTTGGCCGGGACAGGGGGAAATGAGCAGTTCTTC.

This clonotype was detected ten times or more. This chain uses TRBV15 with TRBJ1-5; the D gene is possibly TRBD1 (6 bases). The V gene lost 5 bases and the J gene lost 2 bases, with 13 bases spanning the gap. Germline CDR1 and CDR2: LNHNV and YYDKDF (reference sequence). The CDR3 runs 15 residues. CDR3 in DNA: TGTGCCACCAGCTCGGGGGGCGGGGGCAATCAGCCCCAGCATTTT. It is translated as CATSSGGGGNQPQHF. Full variable domain (missing parts from reference TRBV15 and TRBJ1-5): DAMVIQNPRYQVTQFGKPVTLSCSQTLNHNVMYWYQQKSSQAPKLLFHYYDKDFNNEADTPDNFQSRRPNTSFCFLDIRSPGLGDTAMYLCATSSGGGGNQPQHFGDGTRLSIL.

The chain has TRBV6-1 and TRBJ1-1; D remains ambiguous. CDR3 length: 14 residues. From germline, CDR1 is MNHNS and CDR2 SASEGT. Trimming removed 2 bases from V and 3 bases from J, with 10 bases in between. The DNA of the CDR3 is TGTGCCAGCAGTGAATCGGGTTGGGACACTGAAGCTTTCTTT. This translates into CASSESGWDTEAFF.

This chain links TRBV4-1 with TRBJ1-5; D call uncertain. The CDR3 length is 17 residues. V shed 0 bases and J shed 0 bases, with 12 bases lying between them. In germline, CDR1 is MGHRA, CDR2 YSYEKL. CDR3: CASSQEGIRYSNQPQHF. CDR3 DNA sequence: TGCGCCAGCAGCCAAGAGGGGATTCGGTATAGCAATCAGCCCCAGCATTTT.

This clonotype was seen only a few times. This CDR3 reads CASSLNFRDRGYRDNEQFF. The CDR3 region has the DNA TGTGCCAGCAGCTTAAATTTCCGGGACAGGGGGTACCGGGACAATGAGCAGTTCTTC. This chain links TRBV7-9 with TRBJ2-1; TRBD1 matches at 11 bases. V was clipped by 2 bases and J by 5 bases; unmatched bases: 14. This CDR3 is 19 amino acids long. The germline V gene has CDR1 SEHNR and CDR2 FQNEAQ (reference sequence).

The V gene is TRBV7-9, the J gene TRBJ2-3; 9 nucleotides match TRBD1. The germline V gene has CDR1 SEHNR and CDR2 FQNEAQ (reference sequence). The CDR3 is 16 amino acids. The V gene end was trimmed by 5 bases and the J gene end by 2 bases; junction bases not matched to a gene: 8. CDR3 sequence: CASSQVYRGPTDTQYF. For the CDR3, the DNA is TGTGCCAGCAGCCAAGTATACAGGGGGCCCACAGATACGCAGTATTTT.

This clonotype has ten or more counts. The junction departs from germline at one end; a sequencing error may be responsible. CDR3 sequence reads: CASSLTPAPTAAFF. CDR3 DNA sequence: TGTGCCAGCAGCTTAACTCCCGCCCCCACTGCAGCTTTCTTT. V gene TRBV7-2 combines with J gene TRBJ1-1; D uncertain. CDR1 is SGHTA, CDR2 FQGNSA, per germline. CDR3 size: 14 residues.

V usage is TRBV6-6 and J usage is TRBJ2-1, with 8 bases lining up with TRBD1. CDR3 size: 15 residues. The V segment lost 4 bases and the J segment 2 bases; nucleotides outside the gene matches: 4. The germline CDR1 and CDR2 sequences are MNHNY and SVGAGI (reference sequence). CDR3 bases: TGTGCCAGCAGTTCAGACAGGGGACCCTACAATGAGCAGTTCTTC. Protein: CASSSDRGPYNEQFF.

This clonotype showed up many times. The chain is built from TRBV7-9 and TRBJ2-7; D unresolved. V was clipped by 5 bases and J by 2 bases, with 10 bases between them. Germline V gene sequence: CDR1 SEHNR, CDR2 FQNEAQ (reference sequence). CDR3 size: 13 residues. The CDR3 sequence is CASSPRSTYEQYF. The CDR3 bases are TGTGCCAGCAGCCCCCGGTCGACCTACGAGCAGTACTTC.